One sample yielded the 18 T cell receptor beta chains listed below, sequenced in a study of OX40 agonist ivuxolimab in advanced cancers. TCRdb keeps only in-frame clones here, not all; method: immunoSEQ multiplex PCR. The top ten hold roughly 0.99% of the sample, which has some 150,000 clones, about nine tenths seen once. The input for sequencing was CD4+ or CD8+ T cells sorted from blood, taken in a trial of the OX40 agonist ivuxolimab. All receptors derive from an adult with an advanced solid tumor such as melanoma, head and neck, liver or kidney cancer.

This rearrangement joins TRBV4-3 to TRBJ2-5, with TRBD2 matching 11 bases. The CDR3 contains 18 residues. Germline CDR1 LGHNA, CDR2 YSLEER. The V and J ends lost 0 bases and 5 bases, in that order; junction bases with no gene match: 11. In nucleotides, the CDR3 is TGCGCCAGCAGCCAAGAACCGGGACTAGCGGACCTGGGGGAGACCCAGTACTTC. It specifies CASSQEPGLADLGETQYF.

The chain employs TRBV13 and TRBJ2-3; D not resolved. This CDR3 comprises 18 residues. The germline V gene encodes CDR1 PRHDT and CDR2 FYEKMQ (reference sequence). The V end lost 5 bases, the J end lost 2 bases, and 23 bases lay between the germline ends. Here the CDR3 reads CASSPPGGVGPSTDTQYF. The CDR3 DNA is TGTGCCAGCAGCCCGCCGGGTGGGGTAGGGCCCTCCACAGATACGCAGTATTTT.

The chain joins TRBV10-3 to TRBJ1-1; 8 positions match TRBD1. Trimming removed 6 bases from V and 3 bases from J; junction bases left unmatched: 9. Germline V gives CDR1 ENHRY, CDR2 SYGVKD. The CDR3 totals 15 residues. The CDR3 region is CAIRSQGAGDTEAFF. CDR3 bases: TGTGCCATCAGATCTCAGGGGGCCGGGGACACTGAAGCTTTCTTT.

The rearrangement joins TRBV5-1 to TRBJ2-1; D perhaps matches TRBD1 (6 bases). V was pared by 5 bases and J by 5 bases, with 11 bases between. Looked up from germline, CDR1 is SGHRS and CDR2 is YFSETQ. This CDR3 has 13 residues. The chain's CDR3 is CASRERTDNEQFF. The CDR3 DNA is TGCGCCAGCAGGGAGCGGACAGACAATGAGCAGTTCTTC.

V usage is TRBV5-4 and J usage is TRBJ2-2; D call uncertain. This CDR3 region has 16 residues. V lost 4 bases and J 2 bases, leaving 15 bases between the germline ends. Germline V gene lookup returns CDR1 SGHNT and CDR2 YYREEE (reference sequence). This chain's CDR3 is CASSPKTLRNTGELFF. In DNA form, the CDR3 reads TGTGCCAGCAGCCCGAAGACGCTTCGAAACACCGGGGAGCTGTTTTTT.

The CDR3: CASSPQGGTTLVATEAFF. The DNA for the CDR3 is TGTGCCAGCAGCCCCCAGGGGGGGACAACTTTGGTGGCCACTGAAGCTTTCTTT. The V gene is TRBV7-9, the J gene TRBJ1-1; 7 positions match TRBD1. The V segment lost 5 bases and the J segment 4 bases; nucleotides outside the gene matches: 19. Germline V gene data show CDR1 as SEHNR and CDR2 as FQNEAQ (reference sequence). The CDR3 length is 18 residues.

This chain connects TRBV19 to TRBJ2-4, with D uncertain. Germline V lookup: CDR1 LNHDA, CDR2 SQIVND (reference sequence). Trimming pared 7 bases from V and 0 bases from J, leaving 7 bases between. This CDR3 is 13 amino acids long. The CDR3 is CASKWEAKNIQYF. CDR3 nucleotides: TGTGCCAGTAAATGGGAAGCCAAAAACATTCAGTACTTC.

V is TRBV9 and J is TRBJ2-7; D may be TRBD1 or TRBD2 (6 bases each). The CDR3 runs 16 residues. With 3 bases removed from V and 0 bases from J, the gap between germline ends came to 16 bases. Germline V gene data show CDR1 as SGDLS and CDR2 as YYNGEE. The CDR3 DNA reads as TGTGCCAGCAGCGCAAGGGGGGACCGTAACTCCTACGAGCAGTACTTC. It encodes CASSARGDRNSYEQYF.

The chain has TRBV13 and TRBJ1-1; D is unresolved. V was clipped by 1 base and J by 1 base, with 7 bases between them. From germline, CDR1 is PRHDT and CDR2 FYEKMQ (reference sequence). CDR3 length: 14 amino acids. The CDR3 nucleotides read TGTGCCAGCAGCTTAGTGATGCCGAACACTGAAGCTTTCTTT. Residues: CASSLVMPNTEAFF.

This chain links TRBV27 with TRBJ2-5; 11 bases map to TRBD1. The J call may be in error: the DNA end matches TRBJ2-7 better. This CDR3 region has 15 residues. Germline V gene lookup returns CDR1 MNHEY and CDR2 SMNVEV (reference sequence). The CDR3 DNA sequence: TGTGCCAGCAGACCCCTCCGGGACAGGGGGAACGAGCAGTACTTC. Protein sequence: CASRPLRDRGNEQYF.

The V gene is TRBV6-1, the J gene TRBJ1-1; 7 bases align to TRBD1. The CDR3 length is 13 residues. Germline V gives CDR1 MNHNS, CDR2 SASEGT. V lost 4 bases and J lost 2; bases outside the gene matches: 1. CDR3 coding DNA: TGTGCCAGCAGTGGACAGGGTAACACTGAAGCTTTCTTT. Encoded protein: CASSGQGNTEAFF.

The CDR3 nucleotides are TGTGCCAGCAGCTTAAGACTTTCTGGAAACACCATATATTTT. Protein sequence: CASSLRLSGNTIYF. The chain couples TRBV11-2 to TRBJ1-3; no definite D call. The CDR3 has 14 amino acids. The V gene's germline CDR1 is SGHAT and CDR2 FQNNGV. Trimming pared 2 bases from V and 1 base from J, leaving 6 bases between.

This chain connects TRBV6-5 to TRBJ1-2, with TRBD1 identical over 8 bases. Germline lookup yields CDR1 MNHEY and CDR2 SVGAGI. The CDR3 consists of 15 residues. Losses at the gene ends were 0 bases for V and 2 bases for J; bases not matched to a gene: 2. The CDR3 nucleotides are TGTGCCAGCAGTTACTCGAGACAGGGGAACTATGGCTACACCTTC. This gives the protein CASSYSRQGNYGYTF.

This clone has more than one count but fewer than ten. The rearrangement links TRBV30 to TRBJ2-2; D uncertain. Trimming cost V 4 bases and J 2 bases, with 8 bases left between them. CDR3 size: 13 residues. Looked up from germline, CDR1 is GTSNPN and CDR2 is SVGIG (reference sequence). CDR3 nucleotides: TGTGCCTGGAAGCGTAGTAACACCGGGGAGCTGTTTTTT. It translates to CAWKRSNTGELFF.

The chain carries TRBV7-3 and TRBJ2-5, with 10 bases that match TRBD2. The CDR3 contains 14 residues. V lost 5 bases, J lost 4 bases, and 4 bases stayed unmatched. Germline CDR1 SGHTA, CDR2 FQGTGA. DNA of the CDR3: TGTGCCAGCAGCCTAGCGGGAGCGGCAGAGACCCAGTACTTC. Its protein is CASSLAGAAETQYF.

The chain combines TRBV21-1 with TRBJ1-1. TRBV21-1 corresponds to a pseudogene. The CDR3 length is 14 residues. Here the CDR3 reads CASSKYGVNTEAFF. The CDR3 DNA follows: TGTGCCAGCAGCAAATATGGGGTGAACACTGAAGCTTTCTTT.

V is TRBV6-1 and J is TRBJ2-7, with D possibly matching TRBD2 (6 bases). Trimming removed 7 bases at V and 6 bases at J, with 13 bases between. Germline CDR1 and CDR2: MNHNS and SASEGT. The CDR3 length is 12 residues. CDR3 in amino acids: CASNRWGGEQYF. CDR3 bases: TGTGCCAGCAACAGGTGGGGAGGCGAGCAGTACTTC.

The CDR3 here is CASSLVYLAYNEQFF. The CDR3 nucleotides are TGTGCCAGCAGCTTAGTTTACCTGGCCTACAATGAGCAGTTCTTC. The V call is TRBV11-2, the J call TRBJ2-1; no reliable D call. Germline V gene sequence: CDR1 SGHAT, CDR2 FQNNGV. Between the trimmed V and J ends, which lost 1 base and 2 bases, there was a span of 9 bases. CDR3 length: 15 amino acids.